One sample yielded the 27 T cell receptor beta chains listed below, sequenced in a study of long-term antiretroviral therapy in people with HIV. Researchers report immunoSEQ v3.0 was run at survey level. The data were produced by immunoSEQ multiplex PCR, yet TCRdb's version contains in-frame clones alone and is incomplete. Of about 10,000 clones listed, approximately 80% are singletons. The specimen comprised unsorted PBMCs, sampled 1.2 years after starting antiretroviral therapy. These receptors were obtained from a man aged 40-50 years with HIV.

The V gene is TRBV28, the J gene TRBJ1-5; 7 bases are a match to TRBD1. The germline V gene has CDR1 MDHEN and CDR2 SYDVKM. This CDR3 contains 15 residues. V dropped 6 bases and J dropped 6; count of bases not matched to a gene: 11. The CDR3 region is CASSVQGGAGQPQHF. The CDR3 bases are TGTGCCAGCAGCGTCCAGGGGGGAGCTGGTCAGCCCCAGCATTTT.

The chain links TRBV29-1 to TRBJ1-2; maybe TRBD1 (6 bases). The CDR3 loop spans 15 amino acids. Deletions cut 7 bases from V and 1 base from J, with 19 bases between. The germline V gene encodes CDR1 SQVTM and CDR2 ANQGSEA. The CDR3 loop reads CSASGFTGRNYGYTF. CDR3 coding DNA: TGCAGCGCCTCAGGTTTTACAGGGCGTAACTATGGCTACACCTTC.

The genes are TRBV27 and TRBJ2-2, with unresolved D. The CDR3 spans 14 residues. CDR1 and CDR2 from the germline V gene are MNHEY and SMNVEV (reference sequence). The V end was cut by 3 bases, the J end by 3 bases, with 8 bases between. This chain's CDR3 is CASSFRDYTGELFF. The DNA of the CDR3 is TGTGCCAGCAGTTTTCGAGATTACACCGGGGAGCTGTTTTTT.

This rearrangement joins TRBV25-1 to TRBJ1-1; TRBD1 might be the D (5 bases). Germline V CDR1 and CDR2: MGHDK, SYGVNS. V was shortened by 3 bases and J by 8 bases, with 13 bases between the two germline ends. The CDR3 has 13 amino acids. Written as DNA, the CDR3 is TGTGCCAGCAGTGATCCAACAGGTCGCGAAGCTTTCTTT. Translation: CASSDPTGREAFF. The full variable domain, in which reference TRBV25-1 and TRBJ1-1 provide the parts outside the CDR3, is EADIYQTPRYLVIGTGKKITLECSQTMGHDKMYWYQQDPGMELHLIHYSYGVNSTEKGDLSSESTVSRIRTEHFPLTLESARPSHTSQYLCASSDPTGREAFFGQGTRLTVV.

The chain joins TRBV10-3 to TRBJ1-6; 8 nucleotides align to TRBD1. In germline, CDR1 is ENHRY, CDR2 SYGVKD. This CDR3 spans 16 amino acids. After removal of 10 bases from V and 0 bases from J, the junction contained 8 bases not matched to a gene. The CDR3 sequence: CATGTGLSSYNSPLHF. In DNA, the CDR3 is TGTGCCACCGGGACAGGTCTCAGCTCCTATAATTCACCCCTCCACTTT.

This chain links TRBV5-5 with TRBJ2-7; D unresolved. V lost 0 bases and J lost 5, with 3 bases in between. The CDR3 extends over 11 amino acids. The germline V gene has CDR1 SGHKS and CDR2 YYEKEE (reference sequence). The DNA for the CDR3 is TGTGCCAGCAGCTTGGTAGACGAGCAGTACTTC. Translated, it gives CASSLVDEQYF. The complete variable domain, with remaining parts taken from reference TRBV5-5 and TRBJ2-7, reads DAGVTQSPTHLIKTRGQQVTLRCSPISGHKSVSWYQQVLGQGPQFIFQYYEKEERGRGNFPDRFSARQFPNYSSELNVNALLLGDSALYLCASSLVDEQYFGPGTRLTVT.

V usage is TRBV4-3 and J usage is TRBJ2-2; 8 positions agree with TRBD2. Unmatched junction bases numbered 9, after V lost 11 bases and J lost 4 bases. Per germline, CDR1 LGHNA and CDR2 YSLEER. This CDR3 has 14 amino acids. The CDR3 here is CARRRGDSTGELFF. CDR3 nucleotides: TGCGCCCGTCGGCGGGGGGACTCCACCGGGGAGCTGTTTTTT.

The J gene is TRBJ1-2, the V gene TRBV5-1; D call uncertain. Germline V CDR1 and CDR2: SGHRS, YFSETQ. Trimming removed 0 bases at V and 2 bases at J, with 11 bases between. This CDR3 has 15 residues. CDR3 loop: CASSLGGRRNYGYTF. As DNA, the CDR3 is TGCGCCAGCAGCTTGGGCGGGCGCCGAAACTATGGCTACACCTTC.

The genes are TRBV5-6 and TRBJ2-2; 10 nucleotides line up with TRBD1. This CDR3 has 15 residues. Per germline, CDR1 SGHDT and CDR2 YYEEEE. Losses at the gene ends were 7 bases for V and 6 bases for J; bases not matched to a gene: 9. Here the CDR3 DNA reads TGTGCCAGCCGTTCGGGACAGGGGCTGTCCGGGGAGCTGTTTTTT. Its protein product is CASRSGQGLSGELFF.

This clone was seen a handful of times. The rearrangement links TRBV7-9 to TRBJ2-7; D is unresolved. Between the trimmed V and J ends, which lost 7 bases and 2 bases, there was a span of 15 bases. Germline V CDR1 and CDR2: SEHNR, FQNEAQ (reference sequence). The CDR3 contains 14 residues. For the CDR3, the DNA is TGTGCCAGCACCCGAATAGACGGACCCTACGAGCAGTACTTC. Translated: CASTRIDGPYEQYF.

The DNA for the CDR3 is TGTGCCAGCAGCCGCGACAGGGAAATCTCCTACGAGCAGTACTTC. It encodes CASSRDREISYEQYF. This chain joins TRBV11-2 and TRBJ2-7; 7 bases agree with TRBD1. The V gene's germline CDR1 is SGHAT and CDR2 FQNNGV. The CDR3 contains 15 residues. V dropped 5 bases and J dropped 0; count of bases not matched to a gene: 7.

V and J are TRBV2 and TRBJ2-3; weak D call: TRBD2 (5 bases). Germline V lookup: CDR1 SNHLY, CDR2 FYNNEI. Trimming stripped 0 bases from V and 2 bases from J, with 12 bases between. CDR3 length: 16 amino acids. CDR3 in amino acids: CASSEAEGVPTDTQYF. The CDR3 nucleotides read TGTGCCAGCAGTGAAGCTGAGGGAGTCCCCACAGATACGCAGTATTTT.

The rearrangement joins TRBV9 to TRBJ1-3; D is unclear. Germline V gene data show CDR1 as SGDLS and CDR2 as YYNGEE. There are 16 residues in the CDR3. The V gene lost 0 bases and the J gene lost 0 bases, with 10 bases spanning the gap. CDR3 region: CASSVVPDPSGNTIYF. CDR3 nucleotides: TGTGCCAGCAGCGTAGTACCGGACCCCTCTGGAAACACCATATATTTT.

The CDR3 bases are TGCGCCAGCAGCTCACAGGGGGACTTTACCTACAATGAGCAGTTCTTC. Its protein is CASSSQGDFTYNEQFF. The gene calls are TRBV5-1 and TRBJ2-1; 8 bases align to TRBD1. CDR3 length: 16 amino acids. After removal of 3 bases from V and 2 bases from J, the junction contained 7 bases not matched to a gene. Germline assignment: CDR1 SGHRS and CDR2 YFSETQ.

The V call is TRBV6-5, the J call TRBJ1-1; 8 bases agree with TRBD1. CDR3 length: 15 residues. Germline trimming cut 0 bases from V and 6 bases from J; bases unmatched to any gene: 6. Germline CDR1 reads MNHEY; CDR2 reads SVGAGI. CDR3 loop: CASSYSRTGLSEAFF. CDR3 sequence (DNA): TGTGCCAGCAGTTACTCCAGGACAGGGCTCTCTGAAGCTTTCTTT.

V gene TRBV7-3 combines with J gene TRBJ2-6, with 10 bases matching TRBD1. Trimming cost V 6 bases and J 0 bases; bases outside gene matches: 20. Germline lookup yields CDR1 SGHTA and CDR2 FQGTGA. The CDR3 is made up of 22 amino acids. The CDR3, as DNA: TGTGCCAGCAGTCTTTTGCCGGGGACAGGGGCTTTCGGGGCCTCTGGGGCCAACGTCCTGACTTTC. This sequence encodes CASSLLPGTGAFGASGANVLTF.

This clone was found a few times. V gene TRBV10-2 combines with J gene TRBJ2-7; 10 bases line up with TRBD1. CDR3 length: 16 amino acids. The trim removed 0 bases at V and 7 bases at J, leaving 9 bases unmatched. Germline CDR1 WSHSY, CDR2 SAAADI. CDR3 sequence reads: CASSESVGTGASEQYF. CDR3 nucleotide sequence: TGCGCCAGCAGTGAGTCTGTAGGGACAGGGGCGTCTGAGCAGTACTTC.

The V and J genes are TRBV4-3 and TRBJ1-3; perhaps TRBD1 as D (5 bases). Germline V gene data show CDR1 as LGHNA and CDR2 as YSLEER. V was pared by 1 base and J by 0 bases, with 10 bases between. CDR3 length: 16 amino acids. CDR3 in amino acids: CASSQAGRSSGNTIYF. In nucleotides, the CDR3 is TGCGCCAGCAGCCAAGCGGGACGCTCCTCTGGAAACACCATATATTTT.

The chain has TRBV5-5 and TRBJ1-2; a possible D gene is TRBD1 (6 bases). In germline, CDR1 is SGHKS, CDR2 YYEKEE (reference sequence). CDR3 length: 14 amino acids. With 2 bases removed from V and 4 bases from J, the gap between germline ends came to 12 bases. The CDR3 loop is CASSLRQESYGYTF. The CDR3 region has the DNA TGTGCCAGCAGCTTAAGACAGGAGTCCTATGGCTACACCTTC.

This clone came up once. This chain connects TRBV25-1 to TRBJ2-2; a weak D match, TRBD1 (5 bases). The V end lost 1 base, the J end lost 0 bases, and 9 bases lay between the germline ends. The CDR3 totals 16 residues. Germline lookup yields CDR1 MGHDK and CDR2 SYGVNS. CDR3 sequence: CASSEWSRANTGELFF. The CDR3 region has the DNA TGTGCCAGCAGTGAATGGTCCAGGGCGAACACCGGGGAGCTGTTTTTT.

The chain couples TRBV19 to TRBJ1-4, with unresolved D. Between the trimmed V and J ends, which lost 6 bases and 1 base, there was a span of 15 bases. This CDR3 has 16 residues. Germline CDR1 LNHDA, CDR2 SQIVND (reference sequence). CDR3: CASSKDGALTNEKLFF. CDR3 nucleotide sequence: TGTGCCAGTAGCAAGGACGGAGCCTTAACTAATGAAAAACTGTTTTTT.

In this sample, this clone turned up once. The V call is TRBV10-3, the J call TRBJ1-5; TRBD1 matches 7 bases. Trimming at V came to 10 bases and at J to 5 bases, leaving 8 bases not matched to a gene. The CDR3 runs to 13 residues. Germline values: CDR1 ENHRY, CDR2 SYGVKD. The CDR3 protein is CATESGQDQPQHF. The CDR3 DNA sequence: TGTGCCACGGAAAGCGGACAGGATCAGCCCCAGCATTTT.

This sequence joins TRBV2 and TRBJ2-3; D perhaps matches TRBD2 (6 bases). Trimming removed 6 bases from V and 0 bases from J, with 22 bases in between. CDR3 length: 18 amino acids. From germline, CDR1 is SNHLY and CDR2 FYNNEI. The CDR3 protein is CASSATSIAETSTDTQYF. As DNA, the CDR3 is TGTGCCAGCAGCGCCACTTCCATAGCGGAGACTAGCACAGATACGCAGTATTTT. The full variable domain, its missing parts supplied by reference TRBV2 and TRBJ2-3, is EPEVTQTPSHQVTQMGQEVILRCVPISNHLYFYWYRQILGQKVEFLVSFYNNEISEKSEIFDDQFSVERPDGSNFTLKIRSTKLEDSAMYFCASSATSIAETSTDTQYFGPGTRLTVL.

This clone showed up just a few times. The rearrangement uses TRBV15 and TRBJ2-3; 9 bases fit TRBD2. The CDR3 is 17 residues long. From germline, CDR1 is LNHNV and CDR2 YYDKDF (reference sequence). The J segment lost 4 bases and the V segment lost 0 bases, leaving 8 bases of the junction unmatched. In nucleotides, the CDR3 is TGTGCCACCAGCAGAGATATGGGCGGGGGGGTCCCAGATACGCAGTATTTT. This gives the protein CATSRDMGGGVPDTQYF.

V and J are TRBV5-6 and TRBJ1-3; TRBD1 might be the D (6 bases). CDR1 SGHDT and CDR2 YYEEEE come from the germline V gene. This CDR3 region has 18 residues. V gave up 0 bases and J gave up 0 bases, with 16 bases separating them. This CDR3 is CASSLEALDRYSGNTIYF. The CDR3 DNA sequence: TGTGCCAGCAGCTTGGAAGCCTTGGACAGATACTCTGGAAACACCATATATTTT.

This clone was counted a single time. The chain recombines TRBV30 with TRBJ2-1; 13 bases are a match to TRBD2. This CDR3 spans 15 amino acids. Germline CDR1 reads GTSNPN; CDR2 reads SVGIG (reference sequence). J lost 9 bases, V lost 0 bases, and 5 bases had no gene match. CDR3 sequence (DNA): TGTGCCTGGAGTGTCCAACTAGCGGGGGGGCTTGAGCAGTTCTTC. It translates to CAWSVQLAGGLEQFF. Based on the CDR3 plus reference TRBV30 and TRBJ2-1, the full variable domain is SQTIHQWPATLVQPVGSPLSLECTVEGTSNPNLYWYRQAAGRGLQLLFYSVGIGQISSEVPQNLSASRPQDRQFILSSKKLLLSDSGFYLCAWSVQLAGGLEQFFGPGTRLTVL.

This clone has only one observation. The rearrangement joins TRBV10-3 to TRBJ1-2; D not certain. With 3 bases removed from V and 6 bases from J, the gap between germline ends came to 8 bases. CDR1 is ENHRY, CDR2 SYGVKD, per germline. The CDR3 spans 12 residues. CDR3 bases: TGTGCCATCAGTGACAGTAAGGATGGCTACACCTTC. Encoded protein: CAISDSKDGYTF.